Following are 23 T cell receptor beta chains from one sample sequenced in a study of T cell clusters in autoimmune cytopenias. TRB rearrangements were amplified by touch-down multiplex PCR with mixed TRB-A/B primers. TCRdb reanalyzed the multiplex PCR reads and collapses them to one entry per CDR3 protein, without DNA. This table holds 9,500 to 14,000 distinct CDR3 sequences. TRB was amplified from approximately 230 ng of peripheral blood genomic DNA per sample. The data also belong to a second study, concerning T cell repertoires in aging, cancer and after chemotherapy.

The sample taken for sequencing was peripheral blood. Receptors were obtained from a human donor in good health.

The chain uses TRBV12-3 or TRBV12-4 and TRBJ1-3. CDR3 size: 14 residues. This CDR3 reads CASRMDRAGNTIYF.

The chain is built from TRBV18 and TRBJ2-7. Germline V gene data show CDR1 as KGHSH and CDR2 as LQKENI. The CDR3 covers 14 residues. This chain's CDR3 is CASSPTSDSYEQYF.

This chain connects TRBV5-6 to TRBJ2-5. There are 14 residues in the CDR3. Germline V gives CDR1 SGHDT, CDR2 YYEEEE. CDR3 region: CASSLGRNQETQYF.

This sequence joins TRBV4-3 and TRBJ2-7; TCRdb's D call, TRBD1, is unchecked because there is no DNA. The CDR3 length is 16 residues. The germline V gene has CDR1 LGHNA and CDR2 YSLEER. CDR3 protein: CASSQAAGHGYYEQYF.

This clonotype is deemed medium-sized by its frequency. This chain connects TRBV30 to TRBJ1-2; TCRdb lists TRBD1, though no DNA is available to test this call. Germline V gene sequence: CDR1 GTSNPN, CDR2 SVGIG (reference sequence). This CDR3 is built from 14 residues. CDR3 region: CAWRIRGSSYGYTF.

This chain joins TRBV10-3 and TRBJ1-1; the TRBD1 assignment by TCRdb is unverifiable without DNA. The CDR3 consists of 13 residues. Germline CDR1 and CDR2: ENHRY and SYGVKD. This CDR3 is CAISAGENTEAFF.

The CDR3 here is CASPNSTPYSNQPQHF. The V and J genes are TRBV27 and TRBJ1-5. This CDR3 spans 16 amino acids. Germline values: CDR1 MNHEY, CDR2 SMNVEV (reference sequence).

The CDR3 loop reads CASSYRGRGQSYEQYF. The rearrangement links TRBV6-5 to TRBJ2-7; TCRdb indicates TRBD1, and absent DNA this call remains unverified. This CDR3 comprises 16 residues. Germline CDR1 MNHEY, CDR2 SVGAGI.

The chain carries TRBV5-6 and TRBJ2-7; the D call of TRBD1 rests on TCRdb alone, since no DNA is present to check it. The CDR3 spans 15 residues. Germline lookup yields CDR1 SGHDT and CDR2 YYEEEE. CDR3 sequence: CASSLSGPLRDEQYF.

V and J are TRBV27 and TRBJ2-7. CDR1 and CDR2 from the germline V gene are MNHEY and SMNVEV (reference sequence). This CDR3 spans 14 amino acids. CDR3: CASSLLGQPYEQYF.

The chain recombines TRBV6-1 with TRBJ2-1; the TRBD2 assignment by TCRdb is unverifiable without DNA. CDR1 is MNHNS, CDR2 SASEGT, per germline. This CDR3 contains 15 residues. The CDR3 loop is CASRRLAGGPNEQFF.

This clonotype is classed as medium-sized by frequency. This chain links TRBV18 with TRBJ2-3. CDR3 size: 14 residues. Germline assignment: CDR1 KGHSH and CDR2 LQKENI. CDR3 region: CASSPTQSTDTQYF.

This chain uses TRBV6-6 with TRBJ2-5; with no DNA, the TCRdb D assignment of TRBD1 cannot be verified. Germline-derived CDR1 and CDR2 are MNHNY and SVGAGI (reference sequence). The CDR3 is 12 residues long. This CDR3 is CASSYPRETQYF.

This chain joins TRBV7-2 and TRBJ1-5; TCRdb's D call, TRBD1, is unchecked because there is no DNA. The germline gives CDR1 SGHTA, CDR2 FQGNSA. The length of the CDR3 is 16 residues. The CDR3 loop reads CASSLRTGGVGQPQHF.

This chain joins TRBV6-2 or TRBV6-3 and TRBJ1-1; absent DNA, TCRdb's TRBD1 call cannot be checked. CDR1 is MNHEY and CDR2 is SVGEGT in the germline V gene. The CDR3 contains 14 residues. Here the CDR3 reads CASRPGTAYTEAFF.

V gene TRBV6-2 or TRBV6-3 combines with J gene TRBJ2-1; TCRdb's assignment of TRBD1 cannot be checked, as there is no DNA. The CDR3 length is 15 residues. Germline V gives CDR1 MNHEY, CDR2 SVGEGT. This chain's CDR3 is CASSPRRGGNNEQFF.

The chain carries TRBV19 and TRBJ2-5. CDR3 length: 14 residues. Germline V gene data show CDR1 as LNHDA and CDR2 as SQIVND (reference sequence). The CDR3 sequence: CASSITGSEETQYF.

This clonotype ranks as medium-sized in terms of frequency. This chain joins TRBV5-5 and TRBJ2-6. Germline values: CDR1 SGHKS, CDR2 YYEKEE (reference sequence). The CDR3 contains 18 residues. The CDR3: CASSPRPFEISGANVLTF.

This clonotype is identified as medium-sized from frequency. The chain couples TRBV6-5 to TRBJ2-7; checking the TCRdb D call of TRBD1 is not possible without DNA. Per the germline V gene, CDR1 is MNHEY and CDR2 is SVGAGI. The length of the CDR3 is 16 residues. CDR3 sequence: CASSKTGGAANYEQYF.

The chain employs TRBV27 and TRBJ1-2; TCRdb gives TRBD1 as the D gene, but with no DNA this cannot be confirmed. This CDR3 comprises 15 residues. Per the germline V gene, CDR1 is MNHEY and CDR2 is SMNVEV (reference sequence). CDR3 protein: CASSSPRQGRYGYTF.

The chain recombines TRBV11-1 with TRBJ2-5; the TRBD1 assignment by TCRdb is unverifiable without DNA. The CDR3 covers 14 residues. Germline CDR1 is SGHAT and CDR2 is FQDESV (reference sequence). The CDR3 reads CASSLGLTGVEQYF. Complete variable domain (other parts from reference TRBV11-1 and TRBJ2-5): EAEVAQSPRYKITEKSQAVAFWCDPISGHATLYWYRQILGQGPELLVQFQDESVVDDSQLPKDRFSAERLKGVDSTLKIQPAELGDSAMYLCASSLGLTGVEQYFGPGTRLLVL.

Judged by frequency, this clonotype is medium-sized. The CDR3 spells CSVGTAGNTIYF. The J gene is TRBJ1-3, the V gene TRBV29-1; the D call of TRBD1 rests on TCRdb alone, since no DNA is present to check it. The CDR3 contains 12 residues. Germline V lookup: CDR1 SQVTM, CDR2 ANQGSEA. The full variable domain, with the rest looked up from reference TRBV29-1 and TRBJ1-3, is SAVISQKPSRDICQRGTSLTIQCQVDSQVTMMFWYRQQPGQSLTLIATANQGSEATYESGFVIDKFPISRPNLTFSTLTVSNMSPEDSSIYLCSVGTAGNTIYFGEGSWLTVV.

The chain carries TRBV6-6 and TRBJ1-3. Germline CDR1 reads MNHNY; CDR2 reads SVGAGI (reference sequence). The CDR3 extends over 15 amino acids. CDR3: CASSHPGDSGNTIYF.